This entry features one T cell receptor beta chain sequence. Only in-frame clones appear in the TCRdb table, and some are missing; sequencing was by immunoSEQ multiplex PCR. Among hundreds of thousands of clones listed, approximately 88% were seen once. This specimen belongs to a study of shared T cell receptors in the human thymus. V gave up 1 base and J gave up 2 bases, with 9 bases separating them. Germline V gene sequence: CDR1 SGHAT, CDR2 FQNNGV. This CDR3 has 14 amino acids. The sample also formed part of further work on human thymus T cells.

Sequencing was done on a sample of thymocytes. The chain is built from TRBV11-2 and TRBJ2-7; D gene unclear. The clonotype comes from a boy younger than two with a congenital heart defect. The CDR3 loop is CASSLVSLPYEQYF. The DNA of the CDR3 is TGTGCCAGCAGCTTAGTGTCTCTACCCTACGAGCAGTACTTC.